This T cell receptor beta chain was profiled in a study of T cell changes during pregnancy in multiple sclerosis. Germline loops: CDR1 LGHNA, CDR2 YSLEER. The CDR3 loop spans 15 amino acids. Losses at the gene ends were 4 bases for V and 4 bases for J; bases not matched to a gene: 9. Only in-frame clones appear in the TCRdb table, and some are missing; sequencing was by immunoSEQ multiplex PCR. The repertoire holds about 40,000 clones, approximately 94% seen once, with 1.5% to 2% in the top ten. V usage is TRBV4-3 and J usage is TRBJ1-2; TRBD1 aligns across 7 bases. The sequence came from a female donor with multiple sclerosis, enrolled in a pregnancy study. Specimen: peripheral blood, collected in the third trimester of pregnancy. CDR3 amino acids: CASSPHDRAGYGYTF. As DNA, the CDR3 is TGCGCCAGCAGCCCACATGACAGGGCCGGCTATGGCTACACCTTC.